Below, one T cell receptor beta chain is given with its context. These data originate in a study of blood T cell repertoires in COVID-19. The wider study: Samples came from the United States, Italy and Spain, spanning acute and convalescent COVID-19. From T cells, B-cell-depleted T cells, or PBMCs came the material, which was cDNA or gDNA.

Source study methods: Amplification of reference gene primers was used by the study to estimate nucleated cell counts. TCRdb's table, derived via immunoSEQ multiplex PCR, lists solely in-frame clones and lacks some. V and J calls plus clone size are reproduced from that table; the DNA served to infer D and trimming. The data hold approximately 360,000 clones, with more than 70% observed a single time. This receptor was obtained from a man in his forties with acute or convalescent COVID-19. The sequenced sample was peripheral blood.

The CDR3 DNA reads as TGTGCTACTCGAAGCGGGGACTCCTACAATGAGCAGTTCTTC. Its protein is CATRSGDSYNEQFF. The chain joins TRBV25-1 to TRBJ2-1, with 7 bases matching TRBD2. Germline V gene data show CDR1 as MGHDK and CDR2 as SYGVNS. The CDR3 loop spans 14 amino acids.